Below, 29 T cell receptor beta chains from the same sample are listed, as sequenced in a study of healthy donors' naive CD4 and CD8 T cells. TCR libraries were built from about 0.55 ug of total RNA by linear amplification. MiXCR was run by TCRdb on the reads, yielding one entry per CDR3 protein. In the table there are about 180,000 distinct CDR3 sequences, 65% to 75% of which are singletons. Sequenced: naive CD4+ and CD8+ T cells sorted from blood, pooled from several donors. These receptors came from a pool of human donors in good health; the sample pools cells from several healthy donors.

The chain has TRBV6-5 and TRBJ2-3; tentatively, D is TRBD2 (6 bases). V was cut by 6 bases and J by 0 bases, with 13 bases left in between. Germline values: CDR1 MNHEY, CDR2 SVGAGI. The CDR3 is 15 amino acids. This chain's CDR3 is CASRDSGVSTDTQYF. CDR3 DNA: TGTGCCAGCAGAGATAGCGGAGTTAGCACAGATACGCAGTATTTT.

V gene TRBV19 combines with J gene TRBJ1-1; D ambiguous. With 1 base removed from V and 1 base from J, the gap between germline ends came to 7 bases. Germline-derived CDR1 and CDR2 are LNHDA and SQIVND (reference sequence). This CDR3 spans 14 amino acids. The CDR3 protein is CASSIVTGNTEAFF. The CDR3 DNA reads TGTGCCAGTAGTATAGTTACCGGGAACACTGAAGCTTTCTTT. Filled out from reference TRBV19 and TRBJ1-1, the complete variable domain reads DGGITQSPKYLFRKEGQNVTLSCEQNLNHDAMYWYRQDPGQGLRLIYYSQIVNDFQKGDIAEGYSVSREKKESFPLTVTSAQKNPTAFYLCASSIVTGNTEAFFGQGTRLTVV.

In its sample, this clonotype was seen a few times. This chain links TRBV19 with TRBJ2-3, with TRBD2 as a possible D gene (6 bases). V lost 4 bases, J lost 6 bases, and 14 bases lay in between. The CDR3 sequence is 14 residues long. Germline V gene sequence: CDR1 LNHDA, CDR2 SQIVND (reference sequence). The CDR3 bases are TGTGCCAGTAGTACTCTAGCTGGGGGGGATACGCAGTATTTT. Translated, it gives CASSTLAGGDTQYF.

The chain uses TRBV27 and TRBJ2-1; 8 bases match TRBD2. Per germline, CDR1 MNHEY and CDR2 SMNVEV (reference sequence). V was clipped by 3 bases and J by 4 bases; unmatched bases: 5. This CDR3 comprises 15 residues. The CDR3 loop reads CASSLTSEMYNEQFF. In DNA, the CDR3 is TGTGCCAGCAGTTTGACTAGCGAGATGTACAATGAGCAGTTCTTC.

The V and J genes are TRBV10-3 and TRBJ1-2; 10 nucleotides line up with TRBD1. The germline V gene encodes CDR1 ENHRY and CDR2 SYGVKD. V shed 6 bases and J 8 bases; nucleotides not matched to a gene: 9. CDR3 length: 14 residues. The CDR3: CAIRRQGATRGYTF. The CDR3 DNA reads TGTGCCATCAGGAGACAGGGGGCGACGAGAGGCTACACCTTC.

The rearrangement uses TRBV29-1 and TRBJ2-7; 9 nucleotides line up with TRBD1. The CDR3 is 14 amino acids. Looked up from germline, CDR1 is SQVTM and CDR2 is ANQGSEA. V was clipped by 6 bases and J by 1 base; unmatched bases: 7. The CDR3 DNA follows: TGCAGCGTGGACGTCGGGACAGGGTCCTACGAGCAGTACTTC. It is translated as CSVDVGTGSYEQYF.

The chain employs TRBV7-8 and TRBJ2-7, with D possibly being TRBD2 (6 bases). With 5 bases removed from V and 1 base from J, the gap between germline ends came to 18 bases. This CDR3 is 16 amino acids long. Germline V CDR1 and CDR2: SGHVS, FQNEAQ. CDR3 amino acids: CASSPGGNGLSYEQYF. In nucleotides, the CDR3 is TGTGCCAGCAGCCCCGGAGGGAACGGTTTATCCTACGAGCAGTACTTC.

This clonotype was seen a few times. V usage is TRBV12-3 or TRBV12-4 and J usage is TRBJ1-1; D perhaps matches TRBD1 (6 bases). CDR3 length: 13 amino acids. The V and J ends lost 1 base and 7 bases respectively, with 10 bases between them. In nucleotides, the CDR3 is TGTGCCAGCAGTTTAGGGGGGGCCATTGAAGCTTTCTTT. Amino acid sequence: CASSLGGAIEAFF.

Regarding this clonotype: Relative to the germline gene, one junction end is altered; a read error may explain this. V gene TRBV6-5 combines with J gene TRBJ2-7; no firm D call. Germline V lookup: CDR1 MNHEY, CDR2 SVGAGI. The CDR3 length is 12 residues. The CDR3 DNA is TGTGCCAGCAGTTACTCGGGTCACGGGTGGGGCTTC. Residues: CASSYSGHGWGF.

This rearrangement joins TRBV27 to TRBJ2-3; D perhaps matches TRBD1 (6 bases). The length of the CDR3 is 13 residues. Germline CDR1 and CDR2: MNHEY and SMNVEV (reference sequence). V lost 5 bases and J 2 bases, leaving 8 bases between the germline ends. CDR3 amino acids: CASSGDNTDTQYF. The CDR3 bases are TGTGCCAGCAGTGGGGACAACACAGATACGCAGTATTTT.

V gene TRBV12-3 or TRBV12-4 combines with J gene TRBJ1-2; D is undetermined. Trimming left V 2 bases short and J 4 bases short, with 14 bases between. The CDR3 totals 15 residues. This chain's CDR3 is CASSLYPSPTYGYTF. The DNA for the CDR3 is TGTGCCAGCAGTTTATATCCTAGTCCGACCTATGGCTACACCTTC.

This chain links TRBV6-5 with TRBJ2-7; 14 bases align to TRBD2. V dropped 5 bases and J dropped 7; count of bases not matched to a gene: 16. Germline V gene data show CDR1 as MNHEY and CDR2 as SVGAGI. The CDR3 has 18 residues. CDR3 bases: TGTGCCAGCAGTCCCCTTGGACTAGCGGGAGGAACGCGGAGGGAGCAGTACTTC. It specifies CASSPLGLAGGTRREQYF.

The CDR3 DNA sequence: TGCGCCAGCAGCCAAGATGATACGCAGTATTTT. This codes for CASSQDDTQYF. The chain couples TRBV4-3 to TRBJ2-3; D unresolved. This CDR3 contains 11 residues. Germline-derived CDR1 and CDR2 are LGHNA and YSLEER. V lost 0 bases, J lost 6 bases, and 1 base lay in between.

Details on this clonotype: This may be a read error: a much more frequent sequence differs by one nucleotide. The chain recombines TRBV7-8 with TRBJ2-1, with D tentatively TRBD2 (5 bases). CDR3 length: 13 residues. Germline V CDR1 and CDR2: SGHVS, FQNEAQ. The CDR3: CAGSSATYNEQFF. As DNA, the CDR3 is TGTGCCGGCAGTAGCGCTACCTACAATGAGCAGTTCTTC.

The rearrangement links TRBV4-2 to TRBJ1-1; D remains ambiguous. Trimming cost V 1 base and J 4 bases, with 7 bases left between them. CDR3 size: 13 residues. The germline V gene encodes CDR1 LGHNA and CDR2 YNFKEQ. CDR3: CASSQGTATEAFF. The CDR3 DNA sequence: TGTGCCAGCAGCCAAGGGACGGCCACTGAAGCTTTCTTT.

This clonotype has just one count. This chain connects TRBV29-1 to TRBJ2-5; perhaps TRBD1 as D (6 bases). Germline V gene lookup returns CDR1 SQVTM and CDR2 ANQGSEA. This CDR3 comprises 14 residues. V gave up 3 bases and J gave up 1 base, with 12 bases separating them. This CDR3 reads CSVEAGEGQETQYF. The DNA for the CDR3 is TGCAGCGTTGAGGCAGGGGAAGGCCAAGAGACCCAGTACTTC.

About this clonotype: A read error may account for a junction end that differs from germline. This sequence joins TRBV4-2 and TRBJ1-1; unclear D gene. The CDR3 runs 16 residues. Germline loops: CDR1 LGHNA, CDR2 YNFKEQ. CDR3 sequence reads: CASSPLDGKSDTEAFF. CDR3 in DNA: TGCGCCAGCAGCCCCTTGGACGGTAAGTCGGACACTGAAGCTTTCTTT.

The chain has TRBV12-3 or TRBV12-4 and TRBJ2-4; the match to TRBD2 covers 12 bases. The CDR3 runs to 13 residues. Unmatched junction bases numbered 1, after V lost 5 bases and J lost 8 bases. CDR3 sequence: CASSGLAGHIQYF. For the CDR3, the DNA is TGTGCCAGCAGTGGACTAGCGGGACACATTCAGTACTTC.

For the CDR3, the DNA is TGTGCCAGCAGTTCCGGGACTAGCGGGAGAAAGAATGAGCAGTTCTTC. Protein sequence: CASSSGTSGRKNEQFF. V is TRBV28 and J is TRBJ2-1, with TRBD2 matching over 14 bases. This CDR3 is 16 amino acids long. The V and J ends lost 4 bases and 7 bases, in that order; junction bases with no gene match: 6. Germline CDR1 is MDHEN and CDR2 is SYDVKM.

The V call is TRBV19, the J call TRBJ1-2; D not resolved. V was cut by 2 bases and J by 3 bases, with 13 bases left in between. Germline assignment: CDR1 LNHDA and CDR2 SQIVND (reference sequence). The CDR3 covers 15 residues. CDR3 coding DNA: TGTGCCAGTAGTATATCAATGATCGTTGACTATGGCTACACCTTC. It yields the protein CASSISMIVDYGYTF.

This clonotype was detected once. The rearrangement joins TRBV12-3 or TRBV12-4 to TRBJ2-7; the match to TRBD1 covers 9 bases. The CDR3 contains 14 residues. With V trimmed by 6 bases and J by 2 bases, 5 bases remained unmatched. The CDR3: CASRRTGDTYEQYF. CDR3 DNA sequence: TGTGCCAGCAGGAGGACAGGGGACACCTACGAGCAGTACTTC.

V gene TRBV6-6 combines with J gene TRBJ2-1, with TRBD1 matching over 9 bases. The CDR3 runs to 16 residues. Trimming removed 2 bases from V and 8 bases from J; junction bases left unmatched: 10. Germline values: CDR1 MNHNY, CDR2 SVGAGI (reference sequence). DNA of the CDR3: TGTGCCAGCAGTTACGATTCGGGACAGGGTATATATGAGCAGTTCTTC. It encodes CASSYDSGQGIYEQFF.

This chain joins TRBV19 and TRBJ2-1; 10 bases are shared with TRBD1. This CDR3 is 13 amino acids long. Per the germline V gene, CDR1 is LNHDA and CDR2 is SQIVND (reference sequence). V was clipped by 5 bases and J by 7 bases; unmatched bases: 2. CDR3 loop: CASSVGQGNEQFF. CDR3 nucleotide sequence: TGTGCCAGTAGTGTGGGACAGGGGAATGAGCAGTTCTTC.

This chain joins TRBV6-5 and TRBJ1-2; unclear D gene. Trimming stripped 1 base from V and 0 bases from J, with 9 bases between. This CDR3 is built from 15 residues. In germline, CDR1 is MNHEY, CDR2 SVGAGI. The CDR3 region is CASSYLDRTNYGYTF. CDR3 DNA sequence: TGTGCCAGCAGTTACTTAGATCGGACTAACTATGGCTACACCTTC.

J is TRBJ1-1 and V is TRBV19; maybe TRBD1 (6 bases). In germline, CDR1 is LNHDA, CDR2 SQIVND (reference sequence). The CDR3 extends over 15 amino acids. V gave up 1 base and J gave up 3 bases, with 12 bases separating them. The CDR3 loop is CASSIANRQDTEAFF. The CDR3 DNA follows: TGTGCCAGTAGTATAGCGAACAGACAGGACACTGAAGCTTTCTTT.

This clonotype has just one count. The chain joins TRBV7-9 to TRBJ2-7; tentative D call: TRBD2 (6 bases). V was clipped by 5 bases and J by 6 bases, with 11 bases between them. The CDR3 has 12 residues. Germline V lookup: CDR1 SEHNR, CDR2 FQNEAQ (reference sequence). CDR3 sequence: CASSLPGGEQYV. DNA for the CDR3: TGTGCCAGCAGCCTCCCCGGGGGCGAGCAGTACGTC.

The V call is TRBV28, the J call TRBJ1-2; a possible D gene is TRBD1 (6 bases). Trimming took off 4 bases at V and 8 bases at J, with 14 bases between the two ends. Germline CDR1 MDHEN, CDR2 SYDVKM. The CDR3 spans 13 residues. This chain's CDR3 is CASSSGGLRGYTF. CDR3 nucleotides: TGTGCCAGCAGTTCTGGGGGGCTTCGGGGCTACACCTTC.

The CDR3 loop is CSARDQRNGETQYF. Written as DNA, the CDR3 is TGCAGTGCTAGAGATCAGCGGAATGGGGAGACCCAGTACTTC. The chain links TRBV20-1 to TRBJ2-5; maybe TRBD2 (5 bases). In germline, CDR1 is DFQATT, CDR2 SNEGSKA (reference sequence). V was pared by 0 bases and J by 5 bases, with 13 bases between. The CDR3 sequence is 14 residues long.

This chain joins TRBV29-1 and TRBJ2-2, with D uncertain. Germline V gene lookup returns CDR1 SQVTM and CDR2 ANQGSEA. This CDR3 is 13 amino acids long. Trimming stripped 2 bases from V and 6 bases from J, with 10 bases between. CDR3: CSVEFTQPGELFF. DNA for the CDR3: TGCAGCGTTGAATTCACTCAACCCGGGGAGCTGTTTTTT.